Shown below are 19 T cell receptor beta chains from a single sample sequenced in a study of T cells in Graves' hyperthyroidism and ophthalmopathy (dated by TCRdb to the late 2010s). Library preparation was by multiplex PCR. TCRdb lists the instrument as Illumina HiSeq 2000. Amplification of TCR beta CDR3 regions was carried out from RNA transcripts. The first round of RT-PCR for the TCR CDR3 was performed with the HTBI primer set and the Qiagen OneStep RT-PCR kit. TCRdb trimmed public reads at Q25 via fastp, called clones via MiXCR and kept in-frame beta chains. Every distinct CDR3 protein forms one entry, paired with its most common genes and DNA. For this sample the table gives roughly 500,000 distinct CDR3 sequences, of which about 15% were detected only once. The top ten hold 5.8% of the sample. Input material: blood. The source is a woman under 40 with Graves' hyperthyroidism that later progressed to Graves' ophthalmopathy.

The rearrangement uses TRBV30 and TRBJ1-1, with 12 bases aligning to TRBD1. CDR3 length: 17 residues. Germline values: CDR1 GTSNPN, CDR2 SVGIG (reference sequence). The V and J ends lost 4 bases and 0 bases, in that order; junction bases with no gene match: 9. The DNA for the CDR3 is TGTGCCTGGAACCCGGGACAGGGGGCCAGGATGAACACTGAAGCTTTCTTT. Translated, it gives CAWNPGQGARMNTEAFF. The full variable domain, with the rest looked up from reference TRBV30 and TRBJ1-1, is SQTIHQWPATLVQPVGSPLSLECTVEGTSNPNLYWYRQAAGRGLQLLFYSVGIGQISSEVPQNLSASRPQDRQFILSSKKLLLSDSGFYLCAWNPGQGARMNTEAFFGQGTRLTVV.

This clonotype turned up a few times. The J gene is TRBJ2-7, the V gene TRBV27, with D hard to call. The V and J ends lost 11 bases and 7 bases respectively, with 9 bases between them. Germline-derived CDR1 and CDR2 are MNHEY and SMNVEV (reference sequence). The CDR3 is made up of 9 amino acids. The CDR3 bases are TGTGCCCGGGTGGAGGAGCAGTACTTC. Amino acid sequence: CARVEEQYF.

The chain is built from TRBV3-1 and TRBJ1-1; D remains unclear. Germline V gives CDR1 LGHDT, CDR2 YNNKEL (reference sequence). CDR3 size: 14 residues. V dropped 5 bases and J dropped 4 bases, with 14 bases sitting between them. Here the CDR3 reads CASSARPEGTEAFF. DNA of the CDR3: TGTGCCAGCAGCGCTCGTCCCGAAGGCACTGAAGCTTTCTTT. Looking up the rest from reference TRBV3-1 and TRBJ1-1 gives the full variable domain: DTAVSQTPKYLVTQMGNDKSIKCEQNLGHDTMYWYKQDSKKFLKIMFSYNNKELIINETVPNRFSPKSPDKAHLNLHINSLELGDSAVYFCASSARPEGTEAFFGQGTRLTVV.

The V and J genes are TRBV24-1 and TRBJ2-1; 8 nucleotides match TRBD2. CDR3 length equals 18 residues. Germline-derived CDR1 and CDR2 are KGHDR and SFDVKD. Trimming took 4 bases from V and 5 from J; bases not matched to a gene: 15. This CDR3 reads CATSDPQGGRMRNNEQFF. CDR3 nucleotides: TGTGCCACCAGTGACCCGCAGGGCGGGAGGATGAGGAACAATGAGCAGTTCTTC.

This clonotype was detected ten times or more. J is TRBJ2-1 and V is TRBV6-2 or TRBV6-3; D is possibly TRBD1 (6 bases). V was pared by 2 bases and J by 8 bases, with 16 bases between. The CDR3 is made up of 15 amino acids. Germline V CDR1 and CDR2: MNHEY, SVGEGT. The CDR3 bases are TGTGCCAGCAGTTACGGGGGCGCAAACTTCCATGAGCAGTTCTTC. Amino acids: CASSYGGANFHEQFF.

This clonotype was recorded at least ten times. V gene TRBV7-8 combines with J gene TRBJ1-4, with 12 bases identical to TRBD1. Germline CDR1 and CDR2: SGHVS and FQNEAQ. The V segment lost 4 bases and the J segment 3 bases; nucleotides outside the gene matches: 6. This CDR3 region has 17 residues. DNA of the CDR3: TGTGCCAGCAGCTCAAGGGGACAGGGGGCCGCTAATGAAAAACTGTTTTTT. Its protein product is CASSSRGQGAANEKLFF. Together with reference TRBV7-8 and TRBJ1-4, the CDR3 gives the full variable domain: GAGVSQSPRYKVAKRGQDVALRCDPISGHVSLFWYQQALGQGPEFLTYFQNEAQLDKSGLPSDRFFAERPEGSVSTLKIQRTQQEDSAVYLCASSSRGQGAANEKLFFGSGTQLSVL.

This clonotype was detected many times. The chain couples TRBV11-2 to TRBJ2-5, with 8 bases that match TRBD1. The CDR3 sequence is 15 residues long. V gave up 3 bases and J gave up 5 bases; unmatched junction bases: 8. Germline V lookup: CDR1 SGHAT, CDR2 FQNNGV. This CDR3 is CASSLGQAGGETQYF. In DNA form, the CDR3 reads TGTGCCAGCAGCTTGGGACAGGCGGGTGGGGAGACCCAGTACTTC.

In this sample, this clonotype turned up a few times. This chain connects TRBV7-2 to TRBJ2-3; D remains unclear. V was cut by 6 bases and J by 2 bases, with 15 bases left in between. The CDR3 totals 15 residues. Germline V CDR1 and CDR2: SGHTA, FQGNSA. The CDR3 loop reads CASSLSERTTDTQYF. The CDR3, as DNA: TGTGCCAGCAGTCTTTCCGAGAGGACCACAGATACGCAGTATTTT.

The J gene is TRBJ2-7, the V gene TRBV6-1; a weak D match, TRBD1 (5 bases). V was clipped by 2 bases and J by 4 bases, with 15 bases between them. Germline values: CDR1 MNHNS, CDR2 SASEGT. The CDR3 has 15 amino acids. The CDR3 DNA reads as TGTGCCAGCAGTGAATGGGGCAGGGTAAGGTACGAGCAGTACTTC. This sequence encodes CASSEWGRVRYEQYF.

In its sample, this clonotype was seen many times. The CDR3: CASSLLEFRTLHNEQFF. The CDR3 DNA reads TGTGCCAGCAGCTTACTCGAGTTTAGAACCTTACACAATGAGCAGTTCTTC. This chain connects TRBV7-9 to TRBJ2-1, with D unresolved. The V end lost 2 bases, the J end lost 5 bases, and 19 bases lay between the germline ends. The germline gives CDR1 SEHNR, CDR2 FQNEAQ (reference sequence). There are 17 residues in the CDR3.

This clonotype was picked up many times. The chain is built from TRBV27 and TRBJ2-7, with TRBD1 matching over 8 bases. The CDR3 consists of 15 residues. V gave up 2 bases and J gave up 2 bases; unmatched junction bases: 5. In germline, CDR1 is MNHEY, CDR2 SMNVEV (reference sequence). The CDR3 here is CASSLGPGGPYEQYF. In DNA form, the CDR3 reads TGTGCCAGCAGTTTAGGGCCAGGGGGCCCCTACGAGCAGTACTTC.

The table lists this clonotype with many counts. The chain combines TRBV6-5 with TRBJ1-3, with TRBD1 as a possible D gene (5 bases). In germline, CDR1 is MNHEY, CDR2 SVGAGI. The germline V and J ends were trimmed by 1 base and 0 bases, with 13 bases remaining between them. The CDR3 totals 17 residues. CDR3 in amino acids: CASSYFARASSGNTIYF. Written as DNA, the CDR3 is TGTGCCAGCAGTTACTTTGCCAGGGCTTCCTCTGGAAACACCATATATTTT.

This clonotype was picked up many times. The J gene is TRBJ2-2, the V gene TRBV6-5; D call uncertain. Germline V lookup: CDR1 MNHEY, CDR2 SVGAGI. V was pared by 2 bases and J by 2 bases, with 15 bases between. The CDR3 totals 17 residues. As DNA, the CDR3 is TGTGCCAGCAGTTACGCGGTAGGGTCAGCAAACACCGGGGAGCTGTTTTTT. As protein: CASSYAVGSANTGELFF.

The rearrangement joins TRBV19 to TRBJ1-1; D unresolved. CDR3 length equals 12 residues. Trimming left V 9 bases short and J 4 bases short, with 12 bases between. CDR1 LNHDA and CDR2 SQIVND come from the germline V gene (reference sequence). The DNA for the CDR3 is TGTGCCAGCGATAGGGTTTCCACTGAAGCTTTCTTT. Protein product: CASDRVSTEAFF. The whole variable domain, filled in from reference TRBV19 and TRBJ1-1, reads DGGITQSPKYLFRKEGQNVTLSCEQNLNHDAMYWYRQDPGQGLRLIYYSQIVNDFQKGDIAEGYSVSREKKESFPLTVTSAQKNPTAFYLCASDRVSTEAFFGQGTRLTVV.

The table lists this clonotype with many counts. The chain has TRBV29-1 and TRBJ2-3, with 9 bases lining up with TRBD2. This CDR3 has 19 residues. V was pared by 4 bases and J by 5 bases, with 22 bases of the junction left unmatched. Germline CDR1 and CDR2: SQVTM and ANQGSEA. CDR3 in amino acids: CSVAASLAGKGLGRDTQYF. In nucleotides, the CDR3 is TGCAGCGTTGCGGCCAGCCTAGCGGGAAAGGGGCTTGGAAGAGATACGCAGTATTTT.

This clonotype was seen many times. This rearrangement joins TRBV28 to TRBJ2-7; D not resolved. Germline lookup yields CDR1 MDHEN and CDR2 SYDVKM. The V end lost 3 bases, the J end lost 7 bases, and 16 bases lay between the germline ends. This CDR3 contains 14 residues. CDR3 nucleotide sequence: TGTGCCAGCAGTTTGGCTTTGGAGTTAGGGGAGCAGTACTTC. It yields the protein CASSLALELGEQYF.

The table lists this clonotype with a few counts. The junction shows a germline mismatch at one end, possibly a read error. The CDR3 DNA reads TGTGCCAGTAGCCGGGGGTTCGAGGGACACAATCAACCCCAGCATTTT. Its translation is CASSRGFEGHNQPQHF. This chain connects TRBV19 to TRBJ1-5, with a tentative D call TRBD1 (6 bases). Germline CDR1 reads LNHDA; CDR2 reads SQIVND (reference sequence). The CDR3 sequence is 16 residues long.

The chain combines TRBV7-9 with TRBJ2-5; TRBD1 matches at 7 bases. Germline V gives CDR1 SEHNR, CDR2 FQNEAQ (reference sequence). The V gene end was trimmed by 6 bases and the J gene end by 5 bases; junction bases not matched to a gene: 9. The CDR3 runs to 14 residues. The CDR3 loop reads CASSQTGMAETQYF. In DNA form, the CDR3 reads TGTGCCAGCAGTCAGACAGGGATGGCTGAGACCCAGTACTTC.

This clonotype was counted ten times or more. The rearrangement joins TRBV15 to TRBJ1-2; unclear D gene. The CDR3 contains 12 residues. V was pared by 4 bases and J by 0 bases, with 3 bases between. Germline CDR1 and CDR2: LNHNV and YYDKDF (reference sequence). The CDR3 DNA reads TGTGCCACCAGCACTTCTAACTATGGCTACACCTTC. Amino acid sequence: CATSTSNYGYTF.